This paragraph covers one T cell receptor (beta chain) sequence. Its antigen remains unidentified. This sample is part of a study of T cell repertoires in cytomegalovirus infection. For the study at large: In the study, CMV epitopes included recently identified HLA-C-restricted and well-studied HLA-B-restricted ones. CMV infection together with matching HLA type was indicated by public TCR beta signatures. Study results and caveats: Identification of carriers of CMV plus the relevant HLA was achieved through cumulative public TCR beta family frequency. What dominated the ex vivo response were HLA-C-restricted CMV-specific TCR beta clonotypes.

TCRdb analysed the reads with MiXCR anew, one entry per CDR3 protein. The sample records 750,000 to 900,000 distinct CDR3 sequences, just under 30% being singletons. Germline CDR1 is SGHVS and CDR2 is FNYEAQ. Trimming cost V 4 bases and J 8 bases, with 11 bases left between them. The CDR3 contains 13 residues. The sample here was cultured CD8+ T cells from PBMCs, taken from culture after CMV antigen stimulation. This sequence was found in a human donor in good health (CMV status not recorded). Some clones in this sample may be carry-over from other donors' samples. V usage is TRBV7-6 and J usage is TRBJ1-4; D ambiguous. The CDR3: CASSSPHEEKLFF. CDR3 DNA sequence: TGTGCCAGCAGCTCACCCCACGAGGAAAAACTGTTTTTT.